One sample yielded the 6 T cell receptor beta chains listed below, sequenced in a study of OX40 agonist ivuxolimab in advanced cancers. Sequenced by immunoSEQ multiplex PCR; TCRdb stores in-frame clones only, minus some. The data show about 80,000 clones, approximately 85% seen once. This material consisted of CD4+ or CD8+ T cells sorted from blood, taken in a trial of the OX40 agonist ivuxolimab. The source of these receptors is an adult with an advanced solid tumor such as melanoma, head and neck, liver or kidney cancer.

This chain joins TRBV5-1 and TRBJ1-1, with 8 bases that match TRBD1. V lost 4 bases and J lost 3; bases outside the gene matches: 5. This CDR3 comprises 14 residues. Germline values: CDR1 SGHRS, CDR2 YFSETQ. Written as DNA, the CDR3 is TGCGCCAGCAGCAAGACAGGGGCGGACACTGAAGCTTTCTTT. Translating it yields CASSKTGADTEAFF. The full variable domain, its missing parts supplied by reference TRBV5-1 and TRBJ1-1, is KAGVTQTPRYLIKTRGQQVTLSCSPISGHRSVSWYQQTPGQGLQFLFEYFSETQRNKGNFPGRFSGRQFSNSRSEMNVSTLELGDSALYLCASSKTGADTEAFFGQGTRLTVV.

V and J are TRBV19 and TRBJ2-3; the D is unclear. Germline CDR1 and CDR2: LNHDA and SQIVND (reference sequence). V shed 3 bases and J shed 1 base, with 17 bases lying between them. The CDR3 runs to 17 residues. CDR3 nucleotide sequence: TGTGCCAGTAGTATCCCGGCGGTATGGGCGGGCACAGATACGCAGTATTTT. Residues: CASSIPAVWAGTDTQYF. Complete variable domain (other parts from reference TRBV19 and TRBJ2-3): DGGITQSPKYLFRKEGQNVTLSCEQNLNHDAMYWYRQDPGQGLRLIYYSQIVNDFQKGDIAEGYSVSREKKESFPLTVTSAQKNPTAFYLCASSIPAVWAGTDTQYFGPGTRLTVL.

V is TRBV5-4 and J is TRBJ1-6; a weak D match, TRBD1 (6 bases). Trimming pared 0 bases from V and 0 bases from J, leaving 13 bases between. Per the germline V gene, CDR1 is SGHNT and CDR2 is YYREEE (reference sequence). The CDR3 consists of 18 residues. CDR3 residues: CASSLAGGGSSYNSPLHF. CDR3 sequence (DNA): TGTGCCAGCAGCTTGGCCGGAGGGGGTAGCTCCTATAATTCACCCCTCCACTTT.

The chain recombines TRBV4-2 with TRBJ2-3; TRBD2 matches 14 bases. Trimming cost V 2 bases and J 7 bases; bases outside gene matches: 8. From germline, CDR1 is LGHNA and CDR2 YNFKEQ. This CDR3 is 17 amino acids long. CDR3 in DNA: TGTGCCAGCAGCCAACTCCAGACTAGCGGGGGGGCGAATACGCAGTATTTT. Its translation: CASSQLQTSGGANTQYF.

The chain uses TRBV9 and TRBJ2-1, with a tentative D call TRBD2 (6 bases). CDR3 length: 15 amino acids. Trimming shortened V by 4 bases and J by 5 bases, and 16 bases separated the two germline ends. Germline V gene data show CDR1 as SGDLS and CDR2 as YYNGEE. The CDR3: CASSPRLVNDNEQFF. The CDR3 DNA sequence: TGTGCCAGCAGCCCGAGACTAGTTAACGACAATGAGCAGTTCTTC.

The chain is built from TRBV27 and TRBJ2-1; the match to TRBD2 covers 12 bases. The junction had 18 bases not matched to a gene; V was cut back by 5 bases and J by 1 base. Per germline, CDR1 MNHEY and CDR2 SMNVEV (reference sequence). The CDR3 consists of 21 residues. DNA of the CDR3: TGTGCCAGCAGTCCCCGTTGGCCTAGCGGGAGGGCCGTGGGTTCCTACAATGAGCAGTTCTTC. Its protein is CASSPRWPSGRAVGSYNEQFF.